This note documents a single T cell receptor beta chain sequence. The target antigen is unknown. The sample is drawn from a study of blood T cells in healthy people across ages. Study outcomes and limitations: Changes in expanded clonotypes were possibly confounded, as the CMV status of donors was unknown. While age rose, TCR beta diversity per million T cells dropped in a roughly linear way.

From germline, CDR1 is MNHEY and CDR2 SVGEGT. The V gene end was trimmed by 5 bases and the J gene end by 2 bases; junction bases not matched to a gene: 11. CDR3 length: 17 amino acids. A second roughly 6 to 12 cycle PCR used barcoded and J-beta primers. MiXCR was run by TCRdb on the 5' RACE reads, yielding one entry per CDR3 protein. This table has over 1,500,000 distinct CDR3 sequences, roughly 52% appearing once. This clonotype originated in a woman between 40 and 55 years old in good health. The specimen was blood. The V call is TRBV6-2 or TRBV6-3, the J call TRBJ2-5, with TRBD1 matching over 10 bases. The DNA of the CDR3 is TGTGCCAGCAGTCACAATACCGGGACAGGGGCTCAAGAGACCCAGTACTTC. Its translation is CASSHNTGTGAQETQYF.